Presented here are 27 T cell receptor beta chains from one specimen sequenced in a study of CD4 T cells in relation to SARS-CoV-2 and coronaviruses (dated by TCRdb to about 2021). The library was made by the immunoSEQ multiplex PCR assay. The source is immuneACCESS, and TCRdb retained only in-frame sequences with V and J called. Part of the clones is not carried over; for the studies checked, unresolved V genes explain less than half of this, and the remainder is unexplained. Here the sample has tens of thousands of clones; roughly 74% occur a single time. The ten largest make up 14% of the sample. These receptors are not linked to any known antigen. CD4+ T cells from unexposed donors were collected before the COVID-19 pandemic (2011-2018). After around 11 days of culture, CD4+ T cells were isolated with the EasySep CD4+ T cell isolation kit. The source material was CD4+ T cells from PBMCs, cultured in vitro. Every receptor here comes from a human donor in good health.

The gene calls are TRBV6-1 and TRBJ2-5, with D possibly matching TRBD1 (6 bases). CDR3 length: 12 residues. Trimming pared 2 bases from V and 5 bases from J, leaving 6 bases between. The germline V gene encodes CDR1 MNHNS and CDR2 SASEGT. The CDR3 sequence is CASSEQGETQYF. CDR3 bases: TGTGCCAGCAGTGAACAGGGGGAGACCCAGTACTTC.

CDR3 DNA: TGTGCCAGCAGCAGCACAGGGAGAGGCTACACCTTC. It specifies CASSSTGRGYTF. The V call is TRBV12-3 or TRBV12-4, the J call TRBJ1-2; perhaps TRBD1 as D (6 bases). Deletions cut 6 bases from V and 8 bases from J, with 13 bases between. The CDR3 has 12 residues.

The rearrangement uses TRBV5-1 and TRBJ2-5; D perhaps matches TRBD1 (5 bases). This CDR3 has 13 residues. The germline V gene has CDR1 SGHRS and CDR2 YFSETQ. V lost 4 bases and J lost 2, with 9 bases in between. The CDR3 sequence: CASSGAEQETQYF. As DNA, the CDR3 is TGCGCCAGCAGCGGGGCGGAACAAGAGACCCAGTACTTC.

This rearrangement joins TRBV6-6 to TRBJ1-2; 9 positions agree with TRBD1. V trimming: 5 bases; J trimming: 8 bases; junction bases outside the gene matches: 3. The germline V gene has CDR1 MNHNY and CDR2 SVGAGI (reference sequence). The CDR3 is 12 residues long. The CDR3 is CASSRQGEGYTF. CDR3 nucleotides: TGTGCCAGCAGTCGACAGGGGGAAGGCTACACCTTC.

The V gene is TRBV14, the J gene TRBJ2-2; D unresolved. V lost 1 base and J lost 1, with 7 bases in between. Germline-derived CDR1 and CDR2 are SGHDN and FVKESK. The CDR3 extends over 15 amino acids. The CDR3 reads CASSQALGNTGELFF. CDR3 nucleotide sequence: TGTGCCAGCAGCCAAGCCCTAGGGAACACCGGGGAGCTGTTTTTT.

This clone was recorded a few times. J is TRBJ2-1 and V is TRBV6-1; D may be TRBD2 (6 bases). Germline-derived CDR1 and CDR2 are MNHNS and SASEGT. The V gene lost 0 bases and the J gene lost 8 bases, with 20 bases spanning the gap. This CDR3 spans 17 amino acids. CDR3 bases: TGTGCCAGCAGTGAAGCTGGTACTAGCTGGGGTTTGGATGAGCAGTTCTTC. It codes for CASSEAGTSWGLDEQFF.

This chain connects TRBV10-3 to TRBJ2-1, with 8 bases that match TRBD2. The trim removed 9 bases at V and 6 bases at J, leaving 10 bases unmatched. This CDR3 comprises 14 residues. CDR1 is ENHRY and CDR2 is SYGVKD in the germline V gene. CDR3 nucleotides: TGTGCCATGCGCGGGGGGCGTGGGGTCAATGAGCAGTTCTTC. Encoded protein: CAMRGGRGVNEQFF.

This clone has just one count. This chain links TRBV6-5 with TRBJ1-2; no firm D call. Germline V gene lookup returns CDR1 MNHEY and CDR2 SVGAGI. This CDR3 is built from 15 residues. V lost 0 bases and J lost 2, with 10 bases in between. CDR3 sequence: CASSYSVTENYGYTF. CDR3 nucleotides: TGTGCCAGCAGTTACTCGGTTACAGAAAACTATGGCTACACCTTC.

V is TRBV5-6 and J is TRBJ2-7; D might be TRBD1 or TRBD2, each matching 5 bases. This CDR3 has 15 amino acids. The germline CDR1 and CDR2 sequences are SGHDT and YYEEEE. Trimming cost V 3 bases and J 7 bases, with 20 bases left between them. CDR3 nucleotide sequence: TGTGCCAGCAGCTGGGGGATTGAGAGAACGTATGAGCAGTACTTC. As protein: CASSWGIERTYEQYF.

This clone was observed a few times. The sample contains more than one DNA sequence encoding this CDR3. J is TRBJ2-3 and V is TRBV7-3; D gene unclear. From germline, CDR1 is SGHTA and CDR2 FQGTGA. V was trimmed by 1 base and J by 4 bases, leaving 3 bases between them. The CDR3 covers 12 residues. In DNA form, the CDR3 reads TGTGCCAGCAGCTTAAGCTCAGATACGCAGTATTTT. Translating gives CASSLSSDTQYF.

The chain carries TRBV2 and TRBJ2-1; 7 nucleotides agree with TRBD2. Trimming cost V 3 bases and J 9 bases; bases outside gene matches: 11. This CDR3 region has 15 residues. Germline CDR1 reads SNHLY; CDR2 reads FYNNEI. CDR3 sequence: CASSDRASGRGEQFF. The CDR3, as DNA: TGTGCCAGCAGTGATCGTGCTAGCGGAAGGGGTGAGCAGTTCTTC.

The gene calls are TRBV12-5 and TRBJ2-4, with D perhaps given as TRBD1 or TRBD2 (5 bases each). This CDR3 is 20 amino acids long. The germline gives CDR1 LGHNT, CDR2 FRNRAP. Trimming cost V 0 bases and J 0 bases, with 21 bases left between them. CDR3 nucleotide sequence: TGTGCTAGTGGTTTGGTACGGGACGGGTCTATAGTTCTAGCCAAAAACATTCAGTACTTC. It translates to CASGLVRDGSIVLAKNIQYF.

This chain joins TRBV7-6 and TRBJ2-5; maybe TRBD2 (5 bases). V lost 1 base to trimming and J lost 5 bases, with 17 bases between them. The CDR3 is 16 amino acids. CDR1 SGHVS and CDR2 FNYEAQ come from the germline V gene. CDR3 coding DNA: TGTGCCAGCAGCTTAGATAGGTCTAGCCCCCAGGAGACCCAGTACTTC. This gives the protein CASSLDRSSPQETQYF.

This clone showed up just once. V is TRBV6-4 and J is TRBJ2-3; 9 nucleotides align to TRBD2. Trimming at V came to 0 bases and at J to 2 bases, leaving 3 bases not matched to a gene. The CDR3 contains 16 residues. CDR1 is MRHNA, CDR2 SNTAGT, per germline. The CDR3 spells CASSDSSGSHTDTQYF. The DNA for the CDR3 is TGTGCCAGCAGTGACTCTAGCGGGAGCCACACAGATACGCAGTATTTT.

The gene calls are TRBV19 and TRBJ2-1; D is ambiguous. Germline values: CDR1 LNHDA, CDR2 SQIVND (reference sequence). The CDR3 sequence is 14 residues long. V lost 2 bases to trimming and J lost 12 bases, with 17 bases between them. DNA for the CDR3: TGTGCCAGTAGTATATATAACAATCCGGGTGCGCAGTTCTTC. Translating it yields CASSIYNNPGAQFF.

This clone was seen a few times. The genes are TRBV7-8 and TRBJ1-5; 8 positions match TRBD1. This CDR3 comprises 15 residues. V shed 2 bases, J shed 7 bases, and the junction held 7 bases outside the gene matches. Looked up from germline, CDR1 is SGHVS and CDR2 is FQNEAQ. The CDR3 reads CASSLQQGAGQPQHF. CDR3 sequence (DNA): TGTGCCAGCAGCTTACAGCAGGGGGCCGGCCAGCCCCAGCATTTT.

The chain employs TRBV18 and TRBJ2-4; 7 bases align to TRBD1. Germline V gene lookup returns CDR1 KGHSH and CDR2 LQKENI. Trimming took 6 bases from V and 0 from J; bases not matched to a gene: 8. CDR3 length: 16 residues. For the CDR3, the DNA is TGTGCCAGCTCCCAGACGACAGGGCTAGCCAAAAACATTCAGTACTTC. Its translation is CASSQTTGLAKNIQYF.

The rearrangement joins TRBV7-9 to TRBJ1-1; D might be TRBD1 (5 bases). The CDR3 consists of 17 residues. V lost 3 bases, J lost 1 base, and 18 bases lay in between. The germline gives CDR1 SEHNR, CDR2 FQNEAQ (reference sequence). The CDR3 nucleotides are TGTGCCAGCAGCTTGGGATTTGAGGGACGGGAGAACACTGAAGCTTTCTTT. Its protein product is CASSLGFEGRENTEAFF.

The chain recombines TRBV10-3 with TRBJ2-5; 9 nucleotides agree with TRBD1. This CDR3 comprises 15 residues. CDR1 ENHRY and CDR2 SYGVKD come from the germline V gene. With V trimmed by 0 bases and J by 5 bases, 4 bases remained unmatched. The CDR3 protein is CAISESTGGAETQYF. CDR3 DNA: TGTGCCATCAGTGAGTCGACAGGGGGTGCGGAGACCCAGTACTTC.

This chain joins TRBV10-2 and TRBJ2-1, with 9 positions matching TRBD2. Germline V gene lookup returns CDR1 WSHSY and CDR2 SAAADI. The CDR3 runs to 13 residues. The ends lost 7 bases at V and 6 bases at J; junction bases unmatched: 4. CDR3 DNA: TGCGCCAGCACCCAGACTAGCGGCAATGAGCAGTTCTTC. Translated, it gives CASTQTSGNEQFF.

This chain joins TRBV30 and TRBJ1-1; no reliable D call. Germline CDR1 and CDR2: GTSNPN and SVGIG (reference sequence). Trimming shortened V by 0 bases and J by 7 bases, and 9 bases separated the two germline ends. CDR3 length: 12 amino acids. The CDR3 bases are TGTGCCTGGAGTGTGGAGGGTAGTGAAGCTTTCTTT. It specifies CAWSVEGSEAFF.

The rearrangement uses TRBV5-1 and TRBJ2-2; TRBD2 matches at 7 bases. The V and J ends lost 5 bases and 0 bases, in that order; junction bases with no gene match: 10. The V gene's germline CDR1 is SGHRS and CDR2 YFSETQ. The CDR3 consists of 17 residues. CDR3 nucleotide sequence: TGCGCCAGCAGTCGGGGGGTAGCGGGTTCGAACACCGGGGAGCTGTTTTTT. As protein: CASSRGVAGSNTGELFF. Full variable domain (rest looked up from reference TRBV5-1 and TRBJ2-2): KAGVTQTPRYLIKTRGQQVTLSCSPISGHRSVSWYQQTPGQGLQFLFEYFSETQRNKGNFPGRFSGRQFSNSRSEMNVSTLELGDSALYLCASSRGVAGSNTGELFFGEGSRLTVL.

The chain joins TRBV5-1 to TRBJ2-1, with 8 bases aligning to TRBD2. CDR1 SGHRS and CDR2 YFSETQ come from the germline V gene. The CDR3 totals 15 residues. V shed 3 bases, J shed 10 bases, and the junction held 12 bases outside the gene matches. Here the CDR3 DNA reads TGCGCCAGCAGCTCCAAGGGCGGGAGGCTCTCCGAGCAGTTCTTC. It yields the protein CASSSKGGRLSEQFF.

This clone was counted between two and nine times. This chain links TRBV6-2 or TRBV6-3 with TRBJ2-3; unclear D gene. Trimming left V 2 bases short and J 2 bases short, with 11 bases between. The CDR3 is made up of 15 amino acids. The V gene's germline CDR1 is MNHEY and CDR2 SVGEGT. Here the CDR3 DNA reads TGTGCCAGCAGTTACATTAGAGCCACCACAGATACGCAGTATTTT. It codes for CASSYIRATTDTQYF.

The chain has TRBV15 and TRBJ1-1; D might be TRBD1 (5 bases). With 1 base removed from V and 3 bases from J, the gap between germline ends came to 15 bases. CDR3 length: 16 amino acids. Per the germline V gene, CDR1 is LNHNV and CDR2 is YYDKDF (reference sequence). The CDR3 here is CATSRVGVDDDTEAFF. The CDR3 DNA sequence: TGTGCCACCAGCAGAGTAGGGGTCGATGATGACACTGAAGCTTTCTTT.

This clone was recorded only once. The chain joins TRBV27 to TRBJ1-1; tentatively, D is TRBD1 (6 bases). V gave up 10 bases and J gave up 1 base, with 10 bases separating them. The CDR3 runs 12 residues. The germline gives CDR1 MNHEY, CDR2 SMNVEV (reference sequence). The CDR3 DNA sequence: TGTGCCAACGCACAGGGGAACACTGAAGCTTTCTTT. It translates to CANAQGNTEAFF.

This clone was recorded once. The rearrangement links TRBV9 to TRBJ2-2; 7 nucleotides line up with TRBD2. The CDR3 length is 17 residues. Looked up from germline, CDR1 is SGDLS and CDR2 is YYNGEE. With 3 bases clipped from V and 7 bases from J, the junction kept 15 bases outside the gene matches. The CDR3 DNA sequence: TGTGCCAGCAGCGGCTTGGGTAGCGGGCGAGGGAGCGGGGAGCTGTTTTTT. Its protein product is CASSGLGSGRGSGELFF.